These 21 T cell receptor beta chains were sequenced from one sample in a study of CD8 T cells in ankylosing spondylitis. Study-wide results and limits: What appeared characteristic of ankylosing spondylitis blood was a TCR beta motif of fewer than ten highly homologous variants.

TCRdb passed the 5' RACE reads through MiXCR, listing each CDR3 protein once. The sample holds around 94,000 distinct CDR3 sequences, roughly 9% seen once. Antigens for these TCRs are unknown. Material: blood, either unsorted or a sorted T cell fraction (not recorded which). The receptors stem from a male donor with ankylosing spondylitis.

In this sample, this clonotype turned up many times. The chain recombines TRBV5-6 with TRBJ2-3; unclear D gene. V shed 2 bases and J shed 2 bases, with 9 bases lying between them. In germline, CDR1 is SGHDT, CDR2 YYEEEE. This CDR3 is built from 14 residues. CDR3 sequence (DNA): TGTGCCAGCAGCTTAGACCTTTCCACAGATACGCAGTATTTT. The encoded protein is CASSLDLSTDTQYF.

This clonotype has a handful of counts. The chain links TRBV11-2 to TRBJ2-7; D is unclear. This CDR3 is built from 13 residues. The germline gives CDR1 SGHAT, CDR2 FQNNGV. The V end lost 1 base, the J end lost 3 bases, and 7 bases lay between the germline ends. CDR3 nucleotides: TGTGCCAGCAGCTTAGTCCTGAACTACGAGCAGTACTTC. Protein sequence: CASSLVLNYEQYF. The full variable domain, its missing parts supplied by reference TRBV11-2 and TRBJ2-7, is EAGVAQSPRYKIIEKRQSVAFWCNPISGHATLYWYQQILGQGPKLLIQFQNNGVVDDSQLPKDRFSAERLKGVDSTLKIQPAKLEDSAVYLCASSLVLNYEQYFGPGTRLTVT.

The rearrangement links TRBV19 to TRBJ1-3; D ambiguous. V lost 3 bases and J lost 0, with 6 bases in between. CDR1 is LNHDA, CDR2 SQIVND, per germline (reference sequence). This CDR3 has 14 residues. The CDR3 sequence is CASSIGDSGNTIYF. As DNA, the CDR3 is TGTGCCAGTAGTATCGGTGACTCTGGAAACACCATATATTTT.

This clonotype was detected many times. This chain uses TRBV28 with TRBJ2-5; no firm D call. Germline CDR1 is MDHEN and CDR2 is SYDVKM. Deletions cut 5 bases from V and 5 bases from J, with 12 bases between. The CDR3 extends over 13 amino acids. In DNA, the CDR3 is TGTGCCAGCAGTCCCGACTTCGGGGAGACCCAGTACTTC. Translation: CASSPDFGETQYF.

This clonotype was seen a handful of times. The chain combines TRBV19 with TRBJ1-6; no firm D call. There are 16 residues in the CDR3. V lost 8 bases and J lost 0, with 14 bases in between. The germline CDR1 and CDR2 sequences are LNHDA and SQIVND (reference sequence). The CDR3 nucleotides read TGTGCCAGTTCTTGGAGGGAACTCTCCTATAATTCACCCCTCCACTTT. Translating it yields CASSWRELSYNSPLHF. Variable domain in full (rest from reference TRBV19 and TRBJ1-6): DGGITQSPKYLFRKEGQNVTLSCEQNLNHDAMYWYRQDPGQGLRLIYYSQIVNDFQKGDIAEGYSVSREKKESFPLTVTSAQKNPTAFYLCASSWRELSYNSPLHFGNGTRLTVT.

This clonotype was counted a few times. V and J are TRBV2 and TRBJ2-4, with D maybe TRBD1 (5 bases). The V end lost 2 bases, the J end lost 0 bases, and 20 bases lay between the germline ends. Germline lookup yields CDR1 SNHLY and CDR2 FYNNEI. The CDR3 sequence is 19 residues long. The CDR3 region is CASSEMTVPDLLAKNIQYF. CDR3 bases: TGTGCCAGCAGTGAAATGACAGTCCCAGACCTCCTAGCCAAAAACATTCAGTACTTC.

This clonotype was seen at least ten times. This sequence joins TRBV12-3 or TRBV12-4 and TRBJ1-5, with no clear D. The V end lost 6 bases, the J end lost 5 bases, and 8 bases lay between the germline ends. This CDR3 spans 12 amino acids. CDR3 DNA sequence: TGTGCCAGCAGCGCGGACCATCAGCCCCAGCATTTT. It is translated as CASSADHQPQHF.

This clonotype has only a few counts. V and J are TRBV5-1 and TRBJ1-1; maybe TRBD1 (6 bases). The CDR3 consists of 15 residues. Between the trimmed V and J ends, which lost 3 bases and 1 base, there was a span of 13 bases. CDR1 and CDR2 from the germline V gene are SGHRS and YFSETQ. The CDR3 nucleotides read TGCGCCAGCAGCTCATATTCACAGGGGAACACTGAAGCTTTCTTT. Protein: CASSSYSQGNTEAFF.

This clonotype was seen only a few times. The DNA for the CDR3 is TGTGCCAGCAGTGAAGACAGGCCCCCGTATCAGCCCCAGCATTTT. Translation gives CASSEDRPPYQPQHF. The rearrangement joins TRBV25-1 to TRBJ1-5, with a possible D match to TRBD1 (6 bases). The CDR3 runs 15 residues. The V gene's germline CDR1 is MGHDK and CDR2 SYGVNS. V dropped 2 bases and J dropped 5 bases, with 13 bases sitting between them.

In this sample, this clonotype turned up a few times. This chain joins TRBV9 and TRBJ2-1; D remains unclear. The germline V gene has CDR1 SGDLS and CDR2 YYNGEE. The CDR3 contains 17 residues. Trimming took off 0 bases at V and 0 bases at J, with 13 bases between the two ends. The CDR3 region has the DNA TGTGCCAGCAGCGTAGGCCTGAATTCCAACTCCTACAATGAGCAGTTCTTC. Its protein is CASSVGLNSNSYNEQFF.

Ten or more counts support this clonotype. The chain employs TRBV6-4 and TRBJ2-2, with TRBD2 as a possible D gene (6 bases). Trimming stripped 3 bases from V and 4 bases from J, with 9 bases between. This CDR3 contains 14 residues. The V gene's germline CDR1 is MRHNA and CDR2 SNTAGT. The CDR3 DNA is TGTGCCAGCAGTGAGGAGGGGAGCACCGGGGAGCTGTTTTTT. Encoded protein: CASSEEGSTGELFF.

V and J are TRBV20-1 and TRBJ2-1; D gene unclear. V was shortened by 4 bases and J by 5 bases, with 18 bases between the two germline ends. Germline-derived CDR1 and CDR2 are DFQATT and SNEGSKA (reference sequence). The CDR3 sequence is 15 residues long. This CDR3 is CSAKPTPLEHNEQFF. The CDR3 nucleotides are TGCAGTGCTAAACCTACTCCACTTGAACACAATGAGCAGTTCTTC.

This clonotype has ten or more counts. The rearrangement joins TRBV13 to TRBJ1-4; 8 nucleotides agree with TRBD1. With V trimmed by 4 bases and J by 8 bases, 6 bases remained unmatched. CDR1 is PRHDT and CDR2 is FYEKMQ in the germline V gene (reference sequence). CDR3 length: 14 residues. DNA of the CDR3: TGTGCCAGCAGCTCTCGCACAGGGGGGGAAAAACTGTTTTTT. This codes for CASSSRTGGEKLFF.

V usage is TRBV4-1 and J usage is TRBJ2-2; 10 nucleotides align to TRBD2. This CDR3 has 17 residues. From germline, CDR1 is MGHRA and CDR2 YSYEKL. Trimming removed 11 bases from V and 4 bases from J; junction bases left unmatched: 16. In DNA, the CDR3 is TGCGCCTCCGCATTGAGCGGGAGGGCAGCGAGCACCGGGGAGCTGTTTTTT. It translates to CASALSGRAASTGELFF.

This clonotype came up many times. The CDR3 protein is CASSIGLTEQFF. The CDR3 DNA reads as TGTGCCAGCAGCATCGGACTAACTGAGCAGTTCTTC. J is TRBJ2-1 and V is TRBV12-3 or TRBV12-4; tentative D call: TRBD2 (6 bases). V gave up 6 bases and J gave up 9 bases, with 12 bases separating them. This CDR3 contains 12 residues.

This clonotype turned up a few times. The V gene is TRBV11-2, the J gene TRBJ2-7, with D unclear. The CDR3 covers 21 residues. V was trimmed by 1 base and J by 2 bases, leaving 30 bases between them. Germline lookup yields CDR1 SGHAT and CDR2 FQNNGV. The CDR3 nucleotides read TGTGCCAGCAGCTTAGGCGACGAGGAATCTCCCCTCCGTCCCATCACCTACGAGCAGTACGTC. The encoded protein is CASSLGDEESPLRPITYEQYV.

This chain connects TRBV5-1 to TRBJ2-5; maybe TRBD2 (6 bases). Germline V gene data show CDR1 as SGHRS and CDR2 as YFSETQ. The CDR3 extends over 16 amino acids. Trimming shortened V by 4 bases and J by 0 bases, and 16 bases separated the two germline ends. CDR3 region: CASSDGGTADQETQYF. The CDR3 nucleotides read TGCGCCAGCAGCGACGGAGGGACTGCAGACCAAGAGACCCAGTACTTC.

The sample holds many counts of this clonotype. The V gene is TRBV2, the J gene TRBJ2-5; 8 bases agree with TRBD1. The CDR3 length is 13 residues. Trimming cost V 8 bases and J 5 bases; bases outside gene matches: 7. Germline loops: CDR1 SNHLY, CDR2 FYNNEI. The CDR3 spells CASGAGGLETQYF. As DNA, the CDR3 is TGTGCCAGCGGAGCAGGGGGCCTCGAGACCCAGTACTTC.

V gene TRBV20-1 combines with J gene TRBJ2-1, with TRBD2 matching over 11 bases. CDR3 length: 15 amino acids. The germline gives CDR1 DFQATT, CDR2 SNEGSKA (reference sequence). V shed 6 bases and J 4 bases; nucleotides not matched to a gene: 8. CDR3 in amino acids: CSARRGLAVYNEQFF. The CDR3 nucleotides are TGCAGTGCCCGAAGGGGACTAGCGGTGTACAATGAGCAGTTCTTC.

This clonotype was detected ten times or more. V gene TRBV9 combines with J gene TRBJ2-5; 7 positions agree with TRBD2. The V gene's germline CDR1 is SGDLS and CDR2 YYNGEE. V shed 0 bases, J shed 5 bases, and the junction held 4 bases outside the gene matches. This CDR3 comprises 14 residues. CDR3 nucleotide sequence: TGTGCCAGCAGCGTAGGGGGGGGAAGGGAGACCCAGTACTTC. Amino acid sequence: CASSVGGGRETQYF.

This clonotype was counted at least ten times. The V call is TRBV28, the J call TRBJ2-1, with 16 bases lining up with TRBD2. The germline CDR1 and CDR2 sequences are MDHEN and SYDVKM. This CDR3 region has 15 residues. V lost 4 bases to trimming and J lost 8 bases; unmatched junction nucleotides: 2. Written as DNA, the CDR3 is TGTGCCAGCAGTTGGGGACTAGCGGGAGGGGATGAGCAGTTCTTC. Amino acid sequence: CASSWGLAGGDEQFF.